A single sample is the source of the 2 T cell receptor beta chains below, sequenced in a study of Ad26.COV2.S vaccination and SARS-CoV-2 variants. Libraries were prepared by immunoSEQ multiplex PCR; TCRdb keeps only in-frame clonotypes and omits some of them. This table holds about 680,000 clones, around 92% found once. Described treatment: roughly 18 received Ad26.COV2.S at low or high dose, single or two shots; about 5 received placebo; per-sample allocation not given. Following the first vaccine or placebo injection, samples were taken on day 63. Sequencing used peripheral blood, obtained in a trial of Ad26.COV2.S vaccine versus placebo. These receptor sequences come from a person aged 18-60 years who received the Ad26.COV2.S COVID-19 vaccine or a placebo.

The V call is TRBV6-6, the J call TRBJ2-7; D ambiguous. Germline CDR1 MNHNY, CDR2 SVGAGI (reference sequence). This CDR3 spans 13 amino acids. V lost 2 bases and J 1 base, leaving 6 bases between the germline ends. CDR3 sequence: CASSYHKSYEQYF. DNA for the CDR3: TGTGCCAGCAGTTACCATAAATCCTACGAGCAGTACTTC.

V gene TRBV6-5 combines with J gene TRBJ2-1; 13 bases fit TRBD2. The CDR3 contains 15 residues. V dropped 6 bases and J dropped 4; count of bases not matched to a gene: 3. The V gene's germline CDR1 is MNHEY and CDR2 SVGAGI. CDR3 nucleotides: TGTGCCAGCAGACTAGCGGGAGGGCTGTACAATGAGCAGTTCTTC. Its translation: CASRLAGGLYNEQFF.